The rows below give T cell receptor beta chains drawn from one sample of a study of tumor T cells in aggressive B-cell lymphoma. Profiled with immunoSEQ multiplex PCR; TCRdb holds only in-frame clones, not every one. The sample lists roughly 4,000 clones, about four fifths occurring once. Sequenced material: tumor tissue. The source of these receptors is an adult with diffuse large B cell lymphoma. CDR3s include the opening cysteine and the closing phenylalanine or tryptophan.

V gene	J gene	CDR3 protein
TRBV28	TRBJ1-1	CASSPLQGRNTEAFF
TRBV5-5	TRBJ1-2	CASSLGGHPWDGYTF
TRBV4-1	TRBJ2-5	CASSQGGGSYQETQYF
TRBV7-9	TRBJ1-2	CASSLGGKDYGYTF
TRBV7-9	TRBJ2-5	CASSRDRGTQYF
TRBV5-1	TRBJ1-5	CASSEGSGQPQHF
TRBV29-1	TRBJ1-2	CSVYGTDYGYTF
TRBV11-3	TRBJ1-1	CASSLEGDSEAFF
TRBV19	TRBJ2-3	CASSRGLSTDTQYF
TRBV27	TRBJ1-2	CASSIGQGAEGYTF
TRBV2	TRBJ1-3	CASKGEGSSGNTIYF
TRBV4-1	TRBJ2-5	CASRGAGAPQETQYF
TRBV15	TRBJ2-3	CATSRGLAGGSFGNTDTQYF
TRBV15	TRBJ2-1	CATSRAIMDSPSSYNEQFF
TRBV5-4	TRBJ2-2	CASSLDGETNTGELFF
TRBV2	TRBJ1-1	CASSDEGAGNTEAFF
TRBV5-1	TRBJ2-3	CASSLGGLAGGPSTDTQYF
TRBV27	TRBJ1-2	CASSPSGKRSANYGYTF
TRBV7-9	TRBJ1-6	CASGQGQPNSPLHF
TRBV27	TRBJ2-7	CASSPGQGYEQYF
TRBV18	TRBJ1-3	CASSPGTAGNTIYF
TRBV4-2	TRBJ2-7	CASSQDWGTGTYEQYF
TRBV10-3	TRBJ2-1	CAISLAGGRNEQFF
TRBV11-3	TRBJ2-3	CASSVGILTDTQYF
TRBV6-1	TRBJ1-4	CASSAGTANEKLFF
TRBV2	TRBJ1-6	CASKRDRVNSPLHF
TRBV5-8	TRBJ2-1	CASSLGVAGQLTKVVF
TRBV7-9	TRBJ1-6	CASSFDNSPLHF
TRBV5-1	TRBJ2-5	CASSPLGTVPQETQYF
TRBV23-1	TRBJ1-6	CASSQSSGEETYNSPLHF
TRBV2	TRBJ2-3	CASSRRLAGVGTDTQYF
TRBV5-1	TRBJ2-3	CASSLGQGSTDTQYF
TRBV6-6	TRBJ2-2	CASSQERTATGELFF
TRBV11-2	TRBJ2-5	CASSLSTAQETQYF
TRBV5-3	TRBJ1-1	CARSNRGAEAFF
TRBV7-6	TRBJ1-4	CASSLMGQGTEKLFF
TRBV11-2	TRBJ2-2	CASSRGVSGTSGTGELFF
TRBV9	TRBJ2-2	CASSPEAGSWAGELFF
TRBV27	TRBJ1-2	CASSPRDSLYGYTF
TRBV7-7	TRBJ2-3	CASSQDRGATDTQYF
TRBV5-1	TRBJ1-1	CASSPRTGGSEAFF
TRBV2	TRBJ2-7	CASSDGGTYEQYF
TRBV5-1	TRBJ1-4	CASSWQGNEKLFF
TRBV14	TRBJ2-3	CASSQDRGGDTQYF
TRBV7-3	TRBJ2-5	CASSLRGLVQETQYF
TRBV13	TRBJ2-2	CASRTTNTGELFF
TRBV18	TRBJ1-5	CASSLRAGNNQPQHF
TRBV2	TRBJ2-2	CASSEIRAANTGELFF
TRBV27	TRBJ2-7	CASSPRQGAYEQYF
TRBV12-5	TRBJ1-4	CASRQGANEKLFF